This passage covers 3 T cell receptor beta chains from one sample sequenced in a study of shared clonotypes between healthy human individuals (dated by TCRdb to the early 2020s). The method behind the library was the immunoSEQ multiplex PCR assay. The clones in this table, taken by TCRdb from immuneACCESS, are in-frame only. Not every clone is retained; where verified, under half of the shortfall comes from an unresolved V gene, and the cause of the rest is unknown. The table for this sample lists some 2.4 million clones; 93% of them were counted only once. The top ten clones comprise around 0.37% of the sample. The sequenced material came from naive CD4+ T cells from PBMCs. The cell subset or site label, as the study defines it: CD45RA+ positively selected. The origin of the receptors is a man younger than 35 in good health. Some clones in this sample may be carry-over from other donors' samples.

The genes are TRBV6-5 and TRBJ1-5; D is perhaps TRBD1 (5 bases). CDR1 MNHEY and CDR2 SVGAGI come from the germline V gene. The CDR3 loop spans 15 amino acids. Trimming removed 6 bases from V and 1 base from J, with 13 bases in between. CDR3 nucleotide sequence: TGTGCCAGCAGGCGAGGGGCAGCGAGCAATCAGCCCCAGCATTTT. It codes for CASRRGAASNQPQHF.

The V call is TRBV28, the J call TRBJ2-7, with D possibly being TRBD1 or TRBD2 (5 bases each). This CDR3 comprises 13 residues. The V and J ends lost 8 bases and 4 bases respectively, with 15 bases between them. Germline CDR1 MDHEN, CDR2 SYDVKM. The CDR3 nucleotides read TGTGCCAGCTCGGGTGGGGGTCGATACGAGCAGTACTTC. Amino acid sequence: CASSGGGRYEQYF.

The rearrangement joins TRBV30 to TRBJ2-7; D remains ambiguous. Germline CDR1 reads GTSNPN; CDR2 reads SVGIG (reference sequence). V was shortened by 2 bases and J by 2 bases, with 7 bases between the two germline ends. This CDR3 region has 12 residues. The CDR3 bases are TGTGCCTGGAGTTTCGTGACCTACGAGCAGTACTTC. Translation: CAWSFVTYEQYF.